The present T cell receptor (beta chain) was sequenced within a study of identical twins. Study findings and constraints: Conclusions rested on cross-sectional statistics rather than following the same donors.

cDNA carried unique molecular identifiers, and a universal primer site was added by template switching. TCRdb re-derived calls from the 5' RACE reads in MiXCR, one entry per CDR3 protein. Here the sample spans some 570,000 distinct CDR3 sequences, under 25% being singletons. Concerning this clonotype itself: The antigen is not known.

This sample also belongs to another study, concerning yellow fever vaccine responses in identical twins. From that second work: After vaccination, twins' T cell response reportedly seemed partly convergent, partly personalized.

Sequenced material: CD4+ T cells sorted from blood. The sequence was collected from a woman under 30 in good health.

The CDR3 DNA sequence: TGCAGTGCCCGACAGGTTAATCAGCCCCAGCATTTT. Its translation: CSARQVNQPQHF. The chain has TRBV20-1 and TRBJ1-5; tentatively, D is TRBD1 (6 bases). Germline V gene lookup returns CDR1 DFQATT and CDR2 SNEGSKA (reference sequence). The CDR3 consists of 12 residues. The V end lost 6 bases, the J end lost 4 bases, and 10 bases lay between the germline ends.